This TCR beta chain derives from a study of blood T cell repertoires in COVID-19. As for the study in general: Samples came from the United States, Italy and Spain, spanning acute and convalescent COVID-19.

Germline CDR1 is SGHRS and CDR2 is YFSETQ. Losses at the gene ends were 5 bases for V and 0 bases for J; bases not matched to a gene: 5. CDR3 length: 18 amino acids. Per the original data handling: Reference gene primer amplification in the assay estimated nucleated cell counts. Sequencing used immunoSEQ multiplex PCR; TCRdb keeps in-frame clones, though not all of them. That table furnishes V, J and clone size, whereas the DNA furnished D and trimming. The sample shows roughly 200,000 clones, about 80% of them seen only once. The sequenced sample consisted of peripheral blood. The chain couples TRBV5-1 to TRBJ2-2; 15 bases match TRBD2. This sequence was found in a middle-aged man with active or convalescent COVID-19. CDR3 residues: CASSTGLAGGSNTGELFF. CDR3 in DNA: TGCGCCAGCAGTACGGGACTAGCGGGGGGCTCGAACACCGGGGAGCTGTTTTTT.